The 25 T cell receptor beta chains reported below all come from one sample, sequenced in a study of T cell changes during pregnancy in multiple sclerosis. Measured with immunoSEQ multiplex PCR; TCRdb has only the in-frame clones, and not every one. The data hold 70,000 to 95,000 clones, with approximately 92% observed a single time. The sample here was peripheral blood, taken in the first trimester of pregnancy. These receptors all come from a female donor with multiple sclerosis, enrolled in a pregnancy study.

J is TRBJ1-5 and V is TRBV18; TRBD1 agrees at 8 bases. The CDR3 consists of 17 residues. Germline CDR1 reads KGHSH; CDR2 reads LQKENI. With 2 bases clipped from V and 2 bases from J, the junction kept 8 bases outside the gene matches. CDR3 nucleotide sequence: TGTGCCAGCTCACCATTTACTTTGACAGGGGGCAATCAGCCCCAGCATTTT. Translation gives CASSPFTLTGGNQPQHF. Supplemented by reference TRBV18 and TRBJ1-5, the full variable domain reads NAGVMQNPRHLVRRRGQEARLRCSPMKGHSHVYWYRQLPEEGLKFMVYLQKENIIDESGMPKERFSAEFPKEGPSILRIQQVVRGDSAAYFCASSPFTLTGGNQPQHFGDGTRLSIL.

The table lists this clone with a count of one. V and J are TRBV4-1 and TRBJ2-7; 16 bases align to TRBD2. Trimming took 4 bases from V and 3 from J; bases not matched to a gene: 6. Germline CDR1 reads MGHRA; CDR2 reads YSYEKL. The CDR3 spans 17 residues. The CDR3 bases are TGCGCCAGCAGCCGCGGGACTAGCGGGGGGGTCTACTACGAGCAGTACTTC. It translates to CASSRGTSGGVYYEQYF.

This sequence joins TRBV13 and TRBJ1-6; TRBD1 might be the D (5 bases). Deletions cut 0 bases from V and 8 bases from J, with 14 bases between. There are 16 residues in the CDR3. Per the germline V gene, CDR1 is PRHDT and CDR2 is FYEKMQ (reference sequence). CDR3 sequence: CASSLGTDKSDSPLHF. In DNA, the CDR3 is TGTGCCAGCAGCTTAGGGACAGATAAATCAGATTCACCCCTCCACTTT.

This clone has only a few counts. The chain couples TRBV13 to TRBJ1-5; the D is unclear. CDR1 and CDR2 from the germline V gene are PRHDT and FYEKMQ (reference sequence). The CDR3 is 13 residues long. The V and J ends lost 0 bases and 6 bases respectively, with 6 bases between them. CDR3 sequence: CASSLGGSQPQHF. CDR3 bases: TGTGCCAGCAGCTTAGGTGGGAGTCAGCCCCAGCATTTT.

V gene TRBV20-1 combines with J gene TRBJ1-1, with D possibly TRBD1 on 5 matching bases. The V gene's germline CDR1 is DFQATT and CDR2 SNEGSKA (reference sequence). Trimming shortened V by 5 bases and J by 7 bases, and 11 bases separated the two germline ends. The CDR3 is 11 amino acids. This CDR3 reads CSADSRYEAFF. Here the CDR3 DNA reads TGCAGTGCTGACAGTCGTTATGAAGCTTTCTTT.

The chain couples TRBV10-2 to TRBJ1-6; D gene uncertain. The germline V gene encodes CDR1 WSHSY and CDR2 SAAADI. V was trimmed by 5 bases and J by 7 bases, leaving 12 bases between them. The CDR3 sequence is 14 residues long. The CDR3 loop reads CASSSPVRNSPLHF. CDR3 DNA sequence: TGCGCCAGCAGTAGTCCGGTTCGGAATTCACCCCTCCACTTT.

The chain carries TRBV15 and TRBJ1-2, with D tentatively TRBD1 (5 bases). Germline V CDR1 and CDR2: LNHNV, YYDKDF (reference sequence). There are 16 residues in the CDR3. Trimming took off 1 base at V and 4 bases at J, with 16 bases between the two ends. The DNA for the CDR3 is TGTGCCACCAGCAGAGTGGGGGGTAGGGGAGGCTATGGCTACACCTTC. Amino acid sequence: CATSRVGGRGGYGYTF.

The chain links TRBV5-1 to TRBJ2-2, with D maybe TRBD1 (6 bases). Germline CDR1 is SGHRS and CDR2 is YFSETQ. V was shortened by 7 bases and J by 6 bases, with 16 bases between the two germline ends. The CDR3 length is 14 residues. CDR3 residues: CASEGTPSSGELFF. CDR3 coding DNA: TGCGCCAGCGAGGGGACACCTTCGTCCGGGGAGCTGTTTTTT. Full variable domain (missing parts from reference TRBV5-1 and TRBJ2-2): KAGVTQTPRYLIKTRGQQVTLSCSPISGHRSVSWYQQTPGQGLQFLFEYFSETQRNKGNFPGRFSGRQFSNSRSEMNVSTLELGDSALYLCASEGTPSSGELFFGEGSRLTVL.

The chain is built from TRBV6-1 and TRBJ1-4; 7 bases map to TRBD1. The germline CDR1 and CDR2 sequences are MNHNS and SASEGT. The CDR3 runs 14 residues. V lost 4 bases, J lost 7 bases, and 6 bases stayed unmatched. The CDR3: CASSVDRAGEKLFF. CDR3 nucleotides: TGTGCCAGCAGTGTTGACAGGGCGGGTGAAAAACTGTTTTTT.

The V gene is TRBV29-1, the J gene TRBJ2-1; possible D gene TRBD2, 5 bases. This CDR3 has 13 residues. The germline V and J ends were trimmed by 4 bases and 9 bases, with 16 bases remaining between them. CDR1 and CDR2 from the germline V gene are SQVTM and ANQGSEA. CDR3 coding DNA: TGCAGCGTTGGACTCACTAGGGTGGGTGAGCAGTTCTTC. It is translated as CSVGLTRVGEQFF.

The gene calls are TRBV9 and TRBJ1-1, with 10 bases identical to TRBD1. CDR1 and CDR2 (germline): SGDLS, YYNGEE. The J segment lost 5 bases and the V segment lost 4 bases, leaving 8 bases of the junction unmatched. The CDR3 is 15 amino acids. The CDR3 sequence: CASSTTGGAGTEAFF. CDR3 coding DNA: TGTGCCAGCAGCACGACAGGGGGCGCGGGAACTGAAGCTTTCTTT.

DNA of the CDR3: TGTGCCAGCAGCCCTCCTGCTGGGGGGAATCAGCCCCAGCATTTT. Amino acids: CASSPPAGGNQPQHF. The chain employs TRBV28 and TRBJ1-5, with TRBD1 as a possible D gene (5 bases). CDR1 is MDHEN, CDR2 SYDVKM, per germline. V lost 6 bases, J lost 4 bases, and 16 bases lay in between. CDR3 length: 15 amino acids.

V usage is TRBV7-6 and J usage is TRBJ2-3; 11 bases are a match to TRBD1. CDR3 size: 16 residues. The V and J ends lost 4 bases and 2 bases, in that order; junction bases with no gene match: 5. Germline CDR1 reads SGHVS; CDR2 reads FNYEAQ. The CDR3 coding sequence is TGTGCCAGCAGCTCCTGGACAGGGGGCAACACAGATACGCAGTATTTT. Protein product: CASSSWTGGNTDTQYF.

A remark on this clone: An end of the junction differs from the germline gene, which may be a read error. The chain is built from TRBV7-7 and TRBJ2-3; perhaps TRBD1 as D (6 bases). In germline, CDR1 is SSHAT, CDR2 FNYEAQ (reference sequence). The CDR3 consists of 14 residues. The DNA of the CDR3 is TGTGCTAGCAGCCTAACAGGGACCACAGATACGCAGTATTTT. Its translation is CASSLTGTTDTQYF.

This chain links TRBV5-1 with TRBJ2-4; no reliable D call. This CDR3 has 15 residues. The germline CDR1 and CDR2 sequences are SGHRS and YFSETQ. V lost 4 bases and J lost 8, with 19 bases in between. CDR3 protein: CASSPPAHRGDIQYF. The DNA of the CDR3 is TGCGCCAGCAGCCCTCCAGCTCACCGCGGCGACATTCAGTACTTC.

The chain combines TRBV6-6 with TRBJ2-1; 15 bases align to TRBD2. V trimming: 5 bases; J trimming: 7 bases; junction bases outside the gene matches: 6. CDR1 MNHNY and CDR2 SVGAGI come from the germline V gene (reference sequence). This CDR3 is built from 16 residues. CDR3 protein: CASSLGLAGGQNEQFF. The DNA of the CDR3 is TGTGCCAGCAGTCTAGGACTAGCGGGGGGGCAGAATGAGCAGTTCTTC.

V usage is TRBV28 and J usage is TRBJ2-7; perhaps TRBD2 as D (7 bases). Trimming pared 6 bases from V and 0 bases from J, leaving 18 bases between. The CDR3 has 16 residues. Germline-derived CDR1 and CDR2 are MDHEN and SYDVKM. DNA for the CDR3: TGTGCCAGCAGACTTAGCGTGCGGGGGCCCTCCTACGAGCAGTACTTC. As protein: CASRLSVRGPSYEQYF. Drawing the rest from reference TRBV28 and TRBJ2-7, the complete variable domain is DVKVTQSSRYLVKRTGEKVFLECVQDMDHENMFWYRQDPGLGLRLIYFSYDVKMKEKGDIPEGYSVSREKKERFSLILESASTNQTSMYLCASRLSVRGPSYEQYFGPGTRLTVT.

Only one count was recorded for this clone. The chain has TRBV5-1 and TRBJ1-6; D is undetermined. This CDR3 spans 16 amino acids. The V and J ends lost 0 bases and 10 bases respectively, with 17 bases between them. Germline V gene lookup returns CDR1 SGHRS and CDR2 YFSETQ. The CDR3 nucleotides are TGCGCCAGCAGCTTGGCCGGTTCCGGGATGGGGTCACCCCTCCACTTT. This gives the protein CASSLAGSGMGSPLHF.

The V gene is TRBV27, the J gene TRBJ1-5, with 10 bases that match TRBD1. Germline assignment: CDR1 MNHEY and CDR2 SMNVEV (reference sequence). V shed 0 bases and J 5 bases; nucleotides not matched to a gene: 7. This CDR3 has 17 residues. The CDR3: CASSLSVGTGAHQPQHF. CDR3 nucleotides: TGTGCCAGCAGTTTATCTGTTGGGACAGGGGCCCATCAGCCCCAGCATTTT.

This clone was found once. The chain links TRBV7-9 to TRBJ2-2, with D possibly matching TRBD2 (6 bases). The CDR3 has 16 amino acids. Germline lookup yields CDR1 SEHNR and CDR2 FQNEAQ (reference sequence). Trimming left V 10 bases short and J 2 bases short, with 20 bases between. CDR3 nucleotide sequence: TGTGCCACCCCCCTGAGGGACTCCTTTAACACCGGGGAGCTGTTTTTT. Amino acids: CATPLRDSFNTGELFF.

J is TRBJ2-7 and V is TRBV7-3; a possible D gene is TRBD2 (6 bases). From germline, CDR1 is SGHTA and CDR2 FQGTGA. There are 14 residues in the CDR3. Trimming removed 1 base at V and 4 bases at J, with 11 bases between. Here the CDR3 reads CASSLNGGEYEQYF. The CDR3 bases are TGTGCCAGCAGCTTAAACGGAGGGGAATACGAGCAGTACTTC.

V is TRBV18 and J is TRBJ2-7; D possibly corresponds to TRBD2 (6 bases). The CDR3 spans 15 residues. CDR1 is KGHSH and CDR2 is LQKENI in the germline V gene. V was pared by 3 bases and J by 6 bases, with 18 bases between. The CDR3 is CASSPPAPRESEQYF. For the CDR3, the DNA is TGTGCCAGCTCACCGCCTGCGCCGCGGGAAAGCGAGCAGTACTTC. Variable domain in full (rest from reference TRBV18 and TRBJ2-7): NAGVMQNPRHLVRRRGQEARLRCSPMKGHSHVYWYRQLPEEGLKFMVYLQKENIIDESGMPKERFSAEFPKEGPSILRIQQVVRGDSAAYFCASSPPAPRESEQYFGPGTRLTVT.

The chain combines TRBV10-1 with TRBJ2-1, with unresolved D. Germline V gene lookup returns CDR1 WNHNN and CDR2 SYGVQD (reference sequence). V was pared by 0 bases and J by 9 bases, with 9 bases between. The CDR3 has 13 amino acids. The CDR3 region is CASSESLWSEQFF. CDR3 nucleotide sequence: TGCGCCAGCAGTGAGTCCCTCTGGAGTGAGCAGTTCTTC.

The CDR3 sequence is CASGQGKTYNSPLHF. The CDR3 nucleotides are TGTGCCAGTGGACAGGGAAAAACCTATAATTCACCCCTCCACTTT. The rearrangement links TRBV5-4 to TRBJ1-6; 8 bases agree with TRBD1. The CDR3 contains 15 residues. V was clipped by 8 bases and J by 2 bases; unmatched bases: 6. Germline CDR1 reads SGHNT; CDR2 reads YYREEE (reference sequence).

This sequence joins TRBV5-1 and TRBJ2-1, with D perhaps matching TRBD2 (7 bases). The germline CDR1 and CDR2 sequences are SGHRS and YFSETQ. This CDR3 has 15 amino acids. Between the trimmed V and J ends, which lost 0 bases and 8 bases, there was a span of 15 bases. The CDR3 coding sequence is TGCGCCAGCAGCTTGGTGCGGGGGCCCCAGTATGAGCAGTTCTTC. It is translated as CASSLVRGPQYEQFF.